This T cell receptor (beta chain) was identified during a study of cytomegalovirus exposure and HLA in healthy donors. Germline assignment: CDR1 ENHRY and CDR2 SYGVKD. With V trimmed by 1 base and J by 3 bases, 22 bases remained unmatched. The CDR3 runs to 21 residues. Researchers ran the PCR with 60 Vbeta and 13 Jbeta primers. Assay: immunoSEQ multiplex PCR; the TCRdb copy retains only in-frame clones and omits some. The repertoire consists of some 120,000 clones, with roughly 80% occurring once and the leading ten covering under 3.5%. The genes are TRBV10-3 and TRBJ2-7, with TRBD1 matching 9 bases. Sequencing was performed on PBMCs. The sequence was collected from a female donor in good health and CMV-seronegative. In DNA form, the CDR3 reads TGTGCCATCAGTGAGTTCTCTGGACGTAGAAGGGACAGGGAACCTCACTACGAGCAGTACTTC. Translated, it gives CAISEFSGRRRDREPHYEQYF.